These T cell receptor beta chains were read from a single sample in a study of preoperative IRX-2 immunotherapy in early breast cancer. Produced via immunoSEQ multiplex PCR; TCRdb's table is partial and in-frame only. The sample carries roughly 40,000 clones, approximately 80% recorded once. Material: tumor tissue, obtained after IRX-2 immunotherapy. Receptors were obtained from a human donor with breast cancer. The CDR3 runs from the conserved cysteine through the conserved F or W. The order of the fields is CDR3 length, V gene, J gene, D gene, clone size, CDR3 DNA, CDR3 protein. D genes are given only for firm matches. Clone size appears in some rows only: once, few, many, or a class for an expanded clone.

15,TRBV23-1,TRBJ1-2,TRBD1,NA,TGCGCCAGCAGCGAGGGACAGCGGGGGCTCTATGGCTACACCTTC,CASSEGQRGLYGYTF
15,TRBV5-1,TRBJ2-1,NA,NA,TGCGCCAGCAGCTTGCAGCGGAGCTCCTACAATGAGCAGTTCTTC,CASSLQRSSYNEQFF
15,TRBV11-3,TRBJ1-3,NA,NA,TGTGCCAGCAGCCTAACAGGGAGCTCTGGAAACACCATATATTTT,CASSLTGSSGNTIYF
16,TRBV19,TRBJ2-3,TRBD1,NA,TGTGCCAGTAGGGAGGACAGGGACGGGAGCACAGATACGCAGTATTTT,CASREDRDGSTDTQYF
16,TRBV7-7,TRBJ1-6,NA,NA,TGTGCCAGCAGCTTGTGGGGAAGGGGATCCAATTCACCCCTCCACTTT,CASSLWGRGSNSPLHF
12,TRBV6-8,TRBJ1-2,NA,NA,TGTGCCAGCAGTTACAAGGGCTGGGGCTACACCTTC,CASSYKGWGYTF
15,TRBV5-1,TRBJ2-7,TRBD1,NA,TGCGCCAGCAGCTTTCGACAGGGGGCTTCTGGCGAGCAGTACTTC,CASSFRQGASGEQYF
14,TRBV6-8,TRBJ2-3,TRBD1,NA,TGTGCCAGCAAACGGGACAGCAACACAGATACGCAGTATTTT,CASKRDSNTDTQYF
16,TRBV10-2,TRBJ1-4,NA,NA,TGCGCCAGCAGTGAGTCGGGGCTAGGTGGGAATGAAAAACTGTTTTTT,CASSESGLGGNEKLFF
13,TRBV6-8,TRBJ2-3,NA,NA,TGTGCCAGCAGTCCCATTTACACAGATACGCAGTATTTT,CASSPIYTDTQYF
15,TRBV11-3,TRBJ2-6,NA,few,TGTGCCAGCAGCCCCGACAGCTCTGGGGCCAACGTCCTGACTTTC,CASSPDSSGANVLTF
14,TRBV12-5,TRBJ2-1,NA,NA,TGTGCCAGCACCCCGGGATGGGGCTACAATGAGCAGTTCTTC,CASTPGWGYNEQFF
14,TRBV18,TRBJ1-2,NA,few,TGTGCCAGCTCACCACCGACAGTCAACTATGGCTACACCTTC,CASSPPTVNYGYTF
16,TRBV23-1,TRBJ2-7,TRBD2,NA,TGCGCCAGCAGCTTAGCCGGGGGGAGGGTATCCTACGAGCAGTACTTC,CASSLAGGRVSYEQYF
16,TRBV6-8,TRBJ1-2,TRBD1,NA,TGTGCCAGCAGTTACTCGAGGGGACAGGGGATCTATGGCTACACCTTC,CASSYSRGQGIYGYTF
16,TRBV19,TRBJ2-5,TRBD2,NA,TGTGCCAGTAGTACCCCGGGCTGGCGGGAGTCGGAGACCCAGTACTTC,CASSTPGWRESETQYF
16,TRBV5-1,TRBJ2-1,TRBD1,NA,TGCGCCAGCACCCCCCTTGGGACAGGGGGCTTCAATGAGCAGTTCTTC,CASTPLGTGGFNEQFF
15,TRBV18,TRBJ2-2,NA,NA,TGTGCCAGCTCACCACCGTTGAGCGGGCACCGGGAGCTGTTTTTT,CASSPPLSGHRELFF
16,TRBV7-4,TRBJ2-3,TRBD2,few,TGTGCCAGCAGCCAAGTTGGACTAGACGGCACAGATACGCAGTATTTT,CASSQVGLDGTDTQYF
14,TRBV11-3,TRBJ2-5,NA,NA,TGTGCCAGCAGCTTAGTGTCAGGGAAAGAGACCCAGTACTTC,CASSLVSGKETQYF